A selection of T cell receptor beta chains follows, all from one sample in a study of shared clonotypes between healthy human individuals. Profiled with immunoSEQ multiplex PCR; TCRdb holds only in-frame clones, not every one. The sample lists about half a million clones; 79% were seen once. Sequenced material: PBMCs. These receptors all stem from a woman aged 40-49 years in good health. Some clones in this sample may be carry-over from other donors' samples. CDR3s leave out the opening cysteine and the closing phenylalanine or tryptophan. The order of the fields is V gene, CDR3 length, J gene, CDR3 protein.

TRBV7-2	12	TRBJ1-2	ASSPTAGRHGYT
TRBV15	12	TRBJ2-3	ATSKGDHTDTQY
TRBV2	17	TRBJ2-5	ASSFGLAGGESWGETQY
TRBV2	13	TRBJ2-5	ASSGQSGRVETQY
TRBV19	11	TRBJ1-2	ASSADRGDGYT
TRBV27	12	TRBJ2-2	ASSLSQNTGELF
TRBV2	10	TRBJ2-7	ASSLNHYEQY
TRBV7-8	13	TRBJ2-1	ASSLLASAYNEQF
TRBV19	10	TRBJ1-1	ASSMRGPEAF
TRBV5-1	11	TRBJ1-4	ASSLVPGQGGV
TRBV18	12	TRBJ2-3	ASSPVVDTDTQY
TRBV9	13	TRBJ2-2	ASSAGSVPAGELF
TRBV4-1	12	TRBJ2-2	ASSRRAITGELF
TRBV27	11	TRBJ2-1	ASRRTGDNEQF
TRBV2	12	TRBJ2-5	ASSRTGARETQY
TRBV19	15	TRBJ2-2	ASRRPGLATNTGELF
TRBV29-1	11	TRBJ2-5	SVSGARQGSQY
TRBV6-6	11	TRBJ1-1	ASSGGTAGEAF
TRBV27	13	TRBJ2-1	ASSPRTRSYNEQF
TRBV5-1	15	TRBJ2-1	ASSSSGQTGTYNEQF
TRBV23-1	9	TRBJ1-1	ASNCPTEAF
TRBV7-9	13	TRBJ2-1	ASSLGRTSHNEQF
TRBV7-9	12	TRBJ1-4	ASSASGPNEKLF
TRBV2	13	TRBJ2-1	ASSGDRGPYNEQF
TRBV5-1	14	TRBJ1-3	ASSLAGVDSGNTIY
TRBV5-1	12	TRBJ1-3	ASSLGQAGNTIY
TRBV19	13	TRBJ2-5	ASSPRQGRQETQY
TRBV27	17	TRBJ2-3	ASSLFGTGTPYSTDTQY
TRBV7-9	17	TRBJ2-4	ASSSSLITGRGAKNIQY
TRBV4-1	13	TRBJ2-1	ASSLLAGVRSEQF
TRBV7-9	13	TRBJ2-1	ASSRSGTKNNEQF
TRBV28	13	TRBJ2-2	ASSTSGLGTGELF
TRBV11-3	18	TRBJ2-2	ASSLAVLASPTLNTGELF